Sequencing of this T cell receptor (beta chain) was carried out in a study of human T cells and chemical hapten exposure. Notes on the study in general: TCRs above 1 in 1000 frequency stayed constant with DPC sensitization. In comparison with controls, expanded TCRs gave rise to a significantly larger number of large CDR3 similarity clusters.

Individual cDNA molecules (in the library) carried attached unique molecular identifiers. Authors' data handling: Between roughly 20,000 and 690,600 TCRs appeared in each sample, and the median stood at 95,638. TCRdb re-analysed the RACE reads in MiXCR, keeping a single row per CDR3 protein. The V and J calls follow TCRdb's processing rather than the paper's. The sample includes 300,000 to 350,000 distinct CDR3 sequences, about 7% of them seen just once. This sample's time point: patch test 1, 2 weeks after DPC sensitization. This sample's treatment: therapeutic diphenylcyclopropenone sensitization with weekly scalp DPC. At least ten counts were recorded for this clonotype. What it binds is not known. The receptor was isolated from a woman between 18 and 29 years old with alopecia areata. Some clones in this sample may be carry-over from other donors' samples. The sequenced sample was whole blood, obtained in connection with sensitization to the hapten diphenylcyclopropenone (DPC).

CDR3 DNA: TGCGCCAGCAGCCAAGATCCCAGCGGGGGGCTCACAGATACGCAGTATTTT. This encodes CASSQDPSGGLTDTQYF. V gene TRBV4-3 combines with J gene TRBJ2-3; 9 positions agree with TRBD2. The V segment lost 0 bases and the J segment 2 bases; nucleotides outside the gene matches: 6. Germline CDR1 and CDR2: LGHNA and YSLEER. The CDR3 has 17 amino acids.